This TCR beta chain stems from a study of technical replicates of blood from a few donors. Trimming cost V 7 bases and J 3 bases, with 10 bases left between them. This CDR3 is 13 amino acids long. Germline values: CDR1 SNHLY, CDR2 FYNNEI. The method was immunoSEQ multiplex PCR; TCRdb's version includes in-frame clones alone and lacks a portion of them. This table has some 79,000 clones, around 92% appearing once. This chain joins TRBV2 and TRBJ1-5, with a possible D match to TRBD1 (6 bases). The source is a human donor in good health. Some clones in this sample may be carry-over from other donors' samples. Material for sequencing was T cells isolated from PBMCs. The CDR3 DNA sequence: TGTGCCAGCATAGGGGGTAACAATCAGCCCCAGCATTTT. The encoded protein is CASIGGNNQPQHF.